These 28 T cell receptor beta chains originate from one sample sequenced in a study of blood T cell repertoires in COVID-19. Sequenced by immunoSEQ multiplex PCR; TCRdb stores in-frame clones only, minus some. Of roughly 250,000 clones listed, 87% are singletons. The sequenced sample consisted of PBMCs or T cells enriched from blood (not recorded which). Every receptor here comes from a woman in her 30s with acute COVID-19.

V usage is TRBV28 and J usage is TRBJ2-7, with 9 bases identical to TRBD1. J lost 7 bases, V lost 8 bases, and 12 bases had no gene match. The CDR3 is 14 amino acids. Germline CDR1 reads MDHEN; CDR2 reads SYDVKM. In nucleotides, the CDR3 is TGTGCCAGCGGGATGGCGGGACAGGGAAGGGAGCAGTACTTC. This encodes CASGMAGQGREQYF.

The CDR3 region is CASSQSRDRANTEAFF. CDR3 bases: TGTGCCAGCAGCCAATCCCGCGACAGGGCGAACACTGAAGCTTTCTTT. The V gene is TRBV3-1 (or the pseudogene TRBV3-2), the J gene TRBJ1-1, with TRBD1 matching 7 bases. CDR3 length: 16 amino acids. Germline trimming cut 2 bases from V and 1 base from J; bases unmatched to any gene: 7. Germline loops: CDR1 LGHDT, CDR2 YNNKEL (reference sequence).

In this sample, this clone turned up once. This chain links TRBV28 with TRBJ2-5; 12 positions match TRBD2. This CDR3 is built from 18 residues. J was trimmed by 1 base and V by 5 bases; bases with no gene match: 11. CDR1 and CDR2 from the germline V gene are MDHEN and SYDVKM. The chain's CDR3 is CASSSVGRTSGIQETQYF. The CDR3 DNA follows: TGTGCCAGCAGTAGTGTGGGGAGGACTAGCGGGATCCAAGAGACCCAGTACTTC. Together with reference TRBV28 and TRBJ2-5, the CDR3 gives the full variable domain: DVKVTQSSRYLVKRTGEKVFLECVQDMDHENMFWYRQDPGLGLRLIYFSYDVKMKEKGDIPEGYSVSREKKERFSLILESASTNQTSMYLCASSSVGRTSGIQETQYFGPGTRLLVL.

This clone was seen only a few times. This chain uses TRBV11-1 with TRBJ1-2; 9 bases map to TRBD1. Germline V lookup: CDR1 SGHAT, CDR2 FQDESV (reference sequence). CDR3 length equals 13 residues. The V and J ends lost 6 bases and 10 bases, in that order; junction bases with no gene match: 9. For the CDR3, the DNA is TGTGCCAGCAGATCCACCGGGACAGGGCTCTACACCTTC. Amino acid sequence: CASRSTGTGLYTF. The whole variable domain, remainder taken from reference TRBV11-1 and TRBJ1-2, is EAEVAQSPRYKITEKSQAVAFWCDPISGHATLYWYRQILGQGPELLVQFQDESVVDDSQLPKDRFSAERLKGVDSTLKIQPAELGDSAMYLCASRSTGTGLYTFGSGTRLTVV.

This chain connects TRBV19 to TRBJ1-5; no reliable D call. The CDR3 extends over 14 amino acids. Germline lookup yields CDR1 LNHDA and CDR2 SQIVND (reference sequence). V lost 9 bases and J 3 bases, leaving 15 bases between the germline ends. CDR3 region: CASRWGANNQPQHF. DNA of the CDR3: TGTGCCAGCAGATGGGGAGCGAACAATCAGCCCCAGCATTTT. The full variable domain, in which reference TRBV19 and TRBJ1-5 provide the parts outside the CDR3, is DGGITQSPKYLFRKEGQNVTLSCEQNLNHDAMYWYRQDPGQGLRLIYYSQIVNDFQKGDIAEGYSVSREKKESFPLTVTSAQKNPTAFYLCASRWGANNQPQHFGDGTRLSIL.

This chain uses TRBV7-9 with TRBJ2-7; TRBD1 agrees at 7 bases. The ends lost 2 bases at V and 2 bases at J; junction bases unmatched: 6. The CDR3 loop spans 15 amino acids. CDR1 is SEHNR, CDR2 FQNEAQ, per germline (reference sequence). The CDR3 here is CASSLLRTGTYEQYF. The CDR3 region has the DNA TGTGCCAGCAGCTTACTACGGACAGGAACCTACGAGCAGTACTTC.

The chain is built from TRBV7-2 and TRBJ2-7, with D possibly being TRBD2 (5 bases). The CDR3 runs 15 residues. The V and J ends lost 1 base and 4 bases respectively, with 14 bases between them. The germline V gene encodes CDR1 SGHTA and CDR2 FQGNSA. The CDR3 DNA reads as TGTGCCAGCAGCTTAGAAGGCGGAGGAGTATACGAGCAGTACTTC. Translated, it gives CASSLEGGGVYEQYF.

The rearrangement joins TRBV18 to TRBJ2-7, with 7 bases that match TRBD1. The CDR3 extends over 13 amino acids. Trimming at V came to 6 bases and at J to 1 base, leaving 3 bases not matched to a gene. Germline assignment: CDR1 KGHSH and CDR2 LQKENI. Here the CDR3 DNA reads TGTGCCAGCTCCCGGGACAGTTCCTACGAGCAGTACTTC. Its protein product is CASSRDSSYEQYF. The full variable domain, with the rest looked up from reference TRBV18 and TRBJ2-7, is NAGVMQNPRHLVRRRGQEARLRCSPMKGHSHVYWYRQLPEEGLKFMVYLQKENIIDESGMPKERFSAEFPKEGPSILRIQQVVRGDSAAYFCASSRDSSYEQYFGPGTRLTVT.

V usage is TRBV18 and J usage is TRBJ2-7; 7 bases line up with TRBD1. This CDR3 region has 14 residues. Per germline, CDR1 KGHSH and CDR2 LQKENI. Germline trimming cut 3 bases from V and 6 bases from J; bases unmatched to any gene: 8. The chain's CDR3 is CASSPETGIGEQYF. The CDR3 region has the DNA TGTGCCAGCTCACCGGAGACAGGGATCGGCGAGCAGTACTTC.

This clone turned up a few times. The chain carries TRBV7-6 and TRBJ1-5; possible D gene TRBD1, 5 bases. Germline CDR1 SGHVS, CDR2 FNYEAQ. V gave up 5 bases and J gave up 5 bases, with 16 bases separating them. The CDR3 is made up of 15 amino acids. The CDR3 DNA sequence: TGTGCCAGCAGCCCGGGGGGAGTGGGGGATCAGCCCCAGCATTTT. Protein: CASSPGGVGDQPQHF. Complete variable domain (other parts from reference TRBV7-6 and TRBJ1-5): GAGVSQSPRYKVTKRGQDVALRCDPISGHVSLYWYRQALGQGPEFLTYFNYEAQQDKSGLPNDRFSAERPEGSISTLTIQRTEQRDSAMYRCASSPGGVGDQPQHFGDGTRLSIL.

This rearrangement joins TRBV19 to TRBJ1-5, with D unclear. The ends were cut back, 6 bases at V and 6 bases at J, with 18 bases in the middle. This CDR3 spans 15 amino acids. Germline-derived CDR1 and CDR2 are LNHDA and SQIVND (reference sequence). The CDR3 spells CASSPPGFITQPQHF. The CDR3 DNA reads as TGTGCCAGTAGCCCCCCCGGGTTTATTACTCAGCCCCAGCATTTT.

There are a few counts of this clone. V and J are TRBV7-2 and TRBJ1-4; D may be TRBD1 (6 bases). The CDR3 length is 16 residues. The germline V and J ends were trimmed by 1 base and 5 bases, with 14 bases remaining between them. The germline gives CDR1 SGHTA, CDR2 FQGNSA. CDR3: CASSLEGHRTNEKLFF. For the CDR3, the DNA is TGTGCCAGCAGCTTAGAGGGACACCGAACAAATGAAAAACTGTTTTTT.

This chain connects TRBV21-1 to TRBJ2-3; whether TRBD2, the table's D call, matches the DNA was not checked. TRBV21-1 is designated a pseudogene. The CDR3 covers 14 residues. In DNA, the CDR3 is TGTGCCAGCGTGCGGGGGACTAGCACAGATACGCAGTATTTT. This encodes CASVRGTSTDTQYF.

This clone was counted only a few times. The rearrangement uses TRBV29-1 and TRBJ2-1; 7 bases fit TRBD2. Looked up from germline, CDR1 is SQVTM and CDR2 is ANQGSEA. The CDR3 has 16 residues. V lost 6 bases, J lost 2 bases, and 13 bases stayed unmatched. CDR3 bases: TGCAGCGTCGCAAGGCTAGCGGAGAAAACCTACAATGAGCAGTTCTTC. It yields the protein CSVARLAEKTYNEQFF.

The chain employs TRBV28 and TRBJ2-3, with 8 bases fitting TRBD1. Germline trimming cut 5 bases from V and 0 bases from J; bases unmatched to any gene: 10. The CDR3 is 17 amino acids. Germline V gene data show CDR1 as MDHEN and CDR2 as SYDVKM. CDR3 DNA sequence: TGTGCCAGCAGTCTAGGACAGGGAACTTCTAGCACAGATACGCAGTATTTT. It specifies CASSLGQGTSSTDTQYF.

The V and J genes are TRBV18 and TRBJ2-1, with TRBD1 identical over 9 bases. V shed 0 bases, J shed 8 bases, and the junction held 5 bases outside the gene matches. The CDR3 length is 15 residues. The V gene's germline CDR1 is KGHSH and CDR2 LQKENI. CDR3 nucleotide sequence: TGTGCCAGCTCACCACCGGGACAGGGTCGCCATGAGCAGTTCTTC. It codes for CASSPPGQGRHEQFF. The whole variable domain, filled in from reference TRBV18 and TRBJ2-1, reads NAGVMQNPRHLVRRRGQEARLRCSPMKGHSHVYWYRQLPEEGLKFMVYLQKENIIDESGMPKERFSAEFPKEGPSILRIQQVVRGDSAAYFCASSPPGQGRHEQFFGPGTRLTVL.

CDR3 bases: TGTGCCAGCAGTTTGTCTACAGGGGGCAATTCACCCCTCCACTTT. Its translation is CASSLSTGGNSPLHF. The rearrangement links TRBV27 to TRBJ1-6; 9 bases match TRBD1. The ends lost 3 bases at V and 7 bases at J; junction bases unmatched: 4. The CDR3 contains 15 residues. Germline CDR1 is MNHEY and CDR2 is SMNVEV (reference sequence).

This sequence joins TRBV3-1 (or the pseudogene TRBV3-2) and TRBJ2-5; 9 bases map to TRBD2. Germline lookup yields CDR1 LGHDT and CDR2 YNNKEL (reference sequence). V shed 4 bases and J 7 bases; nucleotides not matched to a gene: 16. CDR3 size: 17 residues. CDR3 loop: CASSPQRGGAHSGTQYF. CDR3 coding DNA: TGTGCCAGCAGCCCCCAACGCGGGGGGGCGCATAGTGGGACCCAGTACTTC.

The table lists this clone with a count of one. This chain joins TRBV6-1 and TRBJ1-3, with D uncertain. Trimming stripped 0 bases from V and 2 bases from J, with 8 bases between. This CDR3 is 15 amino acids long. Germline CDR1 reads MNHNS; CDR2 reads SASEGT. The CDR3 DNA is TGTGCCAGCAGTGAAGCGCTGGCCGCTGGAAACACCATATATTTT. Protein: CASSEALAAGNTIYF.

The V gene is TRBV7-9, the J gene TRBJ2-3; tentatively, D is TRBD2 (7 bases). This CDR3 has 15 amino acids. The V gene lost 7 bases and the J gene lost 6 bases, with 20 bases spanning the gap. Germline V gene sequence: CDR1 SEHNR, CDR2 FQNEAQ (reference sequence). CDR3 nucleotides: TGTGCCAGCACCCGGGGGCTAGCGGAGGGGGATACGCAGTATTTT. Its translation: CASTRGLAEGDTQYF.

CDR3 region: CASSADRGSYEQYF. CDR3 DNA sequence: TGTGCCAGCAGCGCAGACAGGGGTTCCTACGAGCAGTACTTC. This sequence joins TRBV9 and TRBJ2-7, with 8 bases aligning to TRBD1. CDR1 is SGDLS, CDR2 YYNGEE, per germline. CDR3 length: 14 amino acids. The V segment lost 3 bases and the J segment 1 base; nucleotides outside the gene matches: 3.

The gene calls are TRBV30 and TRBJ1-3; 10 bases fit TRBD1. The ends lost 8 bases at V and 2 bases at J; junction bases unmatched: 6. This CDR3 region has 14 residues. Germline CDR1 GTSNPN, CDR2 SVGIG (reference sequence). The CDR3 sequence: CAVGTGETGNTIYF. DNA of the CDR3: TGTGCCGTCGGGACAGGGGAAACTGGAAACACCATATATTTT.

With regard to this clone: A read error may produce the germline difference seen at one junction end. This chain joins TRBV7-7 and TRBJ2-5; perhaps TRBD2 as D (6 bases). CDR1 and CDR2 (germline): SSHAT, FNYEAQ (reference sequence). The CDR3 is made up of 12 amino acids. The CDR3 reads CASSPGEETQYF. The CDR3 bases are TGTGCTAGCAGCCCGGGAGAAGAGACCCAGTACTTC.

This chain uses TRBV7-9 with TRBJ2-1; 8 nucleotides align to TRBD1. Germline trimming cut 4 bases from V and 5 bases from J; bases unmatched to any gene: 7. In germline, CDR1 is SEHNR, CDR2 FQNEAQ (reference sequence). The CDR3 runs 15 residues. The CDR3 here is CASSSRDRMNNEQFF. The CDR3 DNA is TGTGCCAGCAGCTCCCGGGACAGGATGAACAATGAGCAGTTCTTC.

This rearrangement joins TRBV5-1 to TRBJ2-3; the match to TRBD1 covers 9 bases. There are 16 residues in the CDR3. Germline loops: CDR1 SGHRS, CDR2 YFSETQ. J lost 1 base, V lost 1 base, and 4 bases had no gene match. The CDR3 DNA sequence: TGCGCCAGCAGCTTGTTTACAGGGGGCGGCACAGATACGCAGTATTTT. Translated, it gives CASSLFTGGGTDTQYF.

V and J are TRBV30 and TRBJ1-1; D is undetermined. The CDR3 length is 15 residues. Per the germline V gene, CDR1 is GTSNPN and CDR2 is SVGIG (reference sequence). V was pared by 2 bases and J by 3 bases, with 16 bases between. The CDR3 bases are TGTGCCTGGAGTCCGTACGGCGGGCCCCACACTGAAGCTTTCTTT. It codes for CAWSPYGGPHTEAFF. Full variable domain (missing parts from reference TRBV30 and TRBJ1-1): SQTIHQWPATLVQPVGSPLSLECTVEGTSNPNLYWYRQAAGRGLQLLFYSVGIGQISSEVPQNLSASRPQDRQFILSSKKLLLSDSGFYLCAWSPYGGPHTEAFFGQGTRLTVV.

The chain links TRBV13 to TRBJ2-5; TRBD2 agrees at 13 bases. With 5 bases clipped from V and 2 bases from J, the junction kept 5 bases outside the gene matches. The CDR3 length is 16 residues. Germline V gene data show CDR1 as PRHDT and CDR2 as FYEKMQ (reference sequence). The CDR3 coding sequence is TGTGCCAGCAGCCCCCGACTAGCGGGGGGACAAGAGACCCAGTACTTC. As protein: CASSPRLAGGQETQYF.

The CDR3 nucleotides read TGTGCCACCAGCAGAGATTACGATAGCGGGGCCTACGAGCAGTACTTC. Its translation is CATSRDYDSGAYEQYF. This sequence joins TRBV15 and TRBJ2-7; 8 bases are shared with TRBD2. Germline lookup yields CDR1 LNHNV and CDR2 YYDKDF (reference sequence). The CDR3 spans 16 residues. J gave up 2 bases and V 0 bases, and 6 bases lay outside the gene matches.